This T cell receptor (beta chain) was sequenced during a study of a mutant IDH1 vaccine in newly diagnosed glioma. Profiled with immunoSEQ multiplex PCR; TCRdb holds only in-frame clones, not every one. Of more than 50,000 clones in the sample, 75% to 90% were seen once. The germline V gene has CDR1 SNHLY and CDR2 FYNNEI. The CDR3 has 14 amino acids. V gave up 10 bases and J gave up 0 bases; unmatched junction bases: 6. Time point given: week 11, during vaccination. What each vaccine dose contained was 300 ug of mutant IDH1 20-mer peptide, accompanied by topical imiquimod. Of note for this clone: Its antigen is currently unknown.

This receptor was obtained from a middle-aged man with glioma. The material was PBMCs, obtained from a glioma patient whose treatment included an IDH1 peptide vaccine. J is TRBJ2-1 and V is TRBV2, with TRBD1 matching over 7 bases. CDR3 DNA sequence: TGTGCCATGGGACAGAAGAGCTCCTACAATGAGCAGTTCTTC. It codes for CAMGQKSSYNEQFF.